This T cell receptor beta chain was sequenced in a study of control samples from healthy donors and cancer patients. Generated by immunoSEQ multiplex PCR, the TCRdb table keeps only in-frame clones and is missing some. The data hold 90,000 to 150,000 clones, with just under 90% observed a single time. The sequence came from a man between 25 and 39 years old in good health. Sequencing was done on a sample of blood.

The CDR3 DNA follows: TGCGCCAGCAGCCAAGATCACAGGGAGAGCTATGGCTACACCTTC. Protein: CASSQDHRESYGYTF. The chain combines TRBV4-1 with TRBJ1-2; D might be TRBD1 (6 bases). Germline V gene sequence: CDR1 MGHRA, CDR2 YSYEKL. V shed 0 bases and J shed 4 bases, with 12 bases lying between them. This CDR3 comprises 15 residues.